Presented here are 27 T cell receptor beta chains from one specimen sequenced in a study of shared clonotypes between healthy human individuals. The assay was immunoSEQ multiplex PCR, and TCRdb's table has in-frame clones only and misses some. The table records about 2 million clones, about 95% of them present only once. CD45RO-negative, CCR7-positively selected cells formed the naive CD8 fraction, excluding terminally differentiated effector memory CD45RA+ cells. The sample consisted of naive CD8+ T cells sorted from blood. The receptors derive from a man between 18 and 29 years old in good health.

V usage is TRBV2 and J usage is TRBJ1-1, with D possibly being TRBD1 (6 bases). The CDR3 has 14 residues. The germline CDR1 and CDR2 sequences are SNHLY and FYNNEI. Trimming took 1 base from V and 11 from J, leaving 17 bases between them. The CDR3 sequence: CASSEGNRAQAAFF. Here the CDR3 DNA reads TGTGCCAGCAGTGAAGGCAACAGGGCCCAGGCGGCTTTCTTT.

The genes are TRBV25-1 and TRBJ2-1; 11 bases align to TRBD2. The CDR3 is 18 residues long. Germline V gene sequence: CDR1 MGHDK, CDR2 SYGVNS. V lost 1 base, J lost 0 bases, and 5 bases stayed unmatched. The CDR3 DNA is TGTGCCAGCAGTGAATTACTAGCGGGGGTGAGCTCCTACAATGAGCAGTTCTTC. Translated: CASSELLAGVSSYNEQFF.

This chain uses TRBV11-2 with TRBJ2-1; tentatively, D is TRBD1 (6 bases). The CDR3 loop spans 17 amino acids. Germline CDR1 is SGHAT and CDR2 is FQNNGV. V gave up 0 bases and J gave up 4 bases, with 16 bases separating them. The CDR3 DNA follows: TGTGCCAGCAGCTTAGACTGGCGGACAGTGAAGTACAATGAGCAGTTCTTC. It yields the protein CASSLDWRTVKYNEQFF.

J is TRBJ2-5 and V is TRBV7-2, with 10 nucleotides matching TRBD2. The CDR3 consists of 16 residues. V trimming: 0 bases; J trimming: 5 bases; junction bases outside the gene matches: 6. Germline V gene data show CDR1 as SGHTA and CDR2 as FQGNSA. The CDR3 is CASSLAASGSVETQYF. CDR3 coding DNA: TGTGCCAGCAGCTTAGCAGCTAGCGGGAGTGTGGAGACCCAGTACTTC.

To note about this clone: This specimen includes other DNA sequences encoding the same CDR3. V usage is TRBV27 and J usage is TRBJ2-2, with a weak D call TRBD1 (6 bases). Germline values: CDR1 MNHEY, CDR2 SMNVEV (reference sequence). The CDR3 sequence is 14 residues long. V shed 3 bases and J shed 3 bases, with 8 bases lying between them. The CDR3 coding sequence is TGTGCCAGCAGTTTCTCAGGGGACACCGGGGAGCTGTTTTTT. This gives the protein CASSFSGDTGELFF.

This chain connects TRBV7-9 to TRBJ2-7; 8 bases line up with TRBD2. The CDR3 loop spans 17 amino acids. Germline values: CDR1 SEHNR, CDR2 FQNEAQ (reference sequence). V dropped 0 bases and J dropped 2; count of bases not matched to a gene: 9. The CDR3 loop reads CASSLAVGTSGAYEQYF. The CDR3 nucleotides are TGTGCCAGCAGCTTAGCGGTCGGGACTAGTGGGGCCTACGAGCAGTACTTC.

A remark on this clone: This specimen includes other DNA sequences encoding the same CDR3. The genes are TRBV6-5 and TRBJ1-1; D not certain. Germline V CDR1 and CDR2: MNHEY, SVGAGI. There are 13 residues in the CDR3. With 3 bases removed from V and 0 bases from J, the gap between germline ends came to 5 bases. The CDR3: CASSYEVNTEAFF. Written as DNA, the CDR3 is TGTGCCAGCAGTTATGAGGTGAACACTGAAGCTTTCTTT.

This clone was counted a single time. The V call is TRBV30, the J call TRBJ2-7; D ambiguous. Germline CDR1 GTSNPN, CDR2 SVGIG (reference sequence). The V gene lost 0 bases and the J gene lost 1 base, with 10 bases spanning the gap. The CDR3 extends over 14 amino acids. The CDR3 sequence: CAWSVGSISYEQYF. CDR3 coding DNA: TGTGCCTGGAGTGTAGGGTCCATTTCCTACGAGCAGTACTTC.

The chain is built from TRBV6-5 and TRBJ2-5, with D possibly TRBD2 on 7 matching bases. The J call is in doubt because the DNA end fits TRBJ2-7 better. The CDR3 consists of 15 residues. The germline CDR1 and CDR2 sequences are MNHEY and SVGAGI. The DNA of the CDR3 is TGTGCCAGCAGTTACGTGGGAGGGGACACCTACGAGCAGTACTTC. Translation: CASSYVGGDTYEQYF.

The J gene is TRBJ2-7, the V gene TRBV15; TRBD2 matches 9 bases. CDR3 length equals 18 residues. Germline CDR1 reads LNHNV; CDR2 reads YYDKDF (reference sequence). V shed 0 bases and J 1 base; nucleotides not matched to a gene: 10. The CDR3 sequence is CATSRDTNSGRMSYEQYF. In DNA, the CDR3 is TGTGCCACCAGCAGAGACACTAACAGCGGGAGGATGTCCTACGAGCAGTACTTC.

The rearrangement uses TRBV27 and TRBJ1-4; no clear D. The germline CDR1 and CDR2 sequences are MNHEY and SMNVEV (reference sequence). Trimming removed 1 base from V and 3 bases from J, with 9 bases in between. CDR3 length equals 15 residues. In DNA, the CDR3 is TGTGCCAGCAGTTTATACGTGGGGTCTAATGAAAAACTGTTTTTT. It yields the protein CASSLYVGSNEKLFF. The full variable domain, with the rest looked up from reference TRBV27 and TRBJ1-4, is EAQVTQNPRYLITVTGKKLTVTCSQNMNHEYMSWYRQDPGLGLRQIYYSMNVEVTDKGDVPEGYKVSRKEKRNFPLILESPSPNQTSLYFCASSLYVGSNEKLFFGSGTQLSVL.

This clone occurred once. This chain uses TRBV2 with TRBJ2-1, with TRBD1 matching over 8 bases. Trimming at V came to 7 bases and at J to 7 bases, leaving 15 bases not matched to a gene. CDR3 length equals 16 residues. Germline CDR1 is SNHLY and CDR2 is FYNNEI. This CDR3 is CASNTRGQAGWNEQFF. For the CDR3, the DNA is TGTGCCAGCAATACCCGGGGACAGGCTGGATGGAATGAGCAGTTCTTC.

The chain carries TRBV13 and TRBJ2-1, with 12 bases fitting TRBD2. CDR1 PRHDT and CDR2 FYEKMQ come from the germline V gene (reference sequence). Unmatched junction bases numbered 6, after V lost 5 bases and J lost 10 bases. The CDR3 contains 14 residues. The CDR3 region has the DNA TGTGCCAGCAGCAGACTAGCGGGAGACGTGGAGCAGTTCTTC. As protein: CASSRLAGDVEQFF.

This clone was seen only once. This chain connects TRBV28 to TRBJ1-2; D possibly corresponds to TRBD1 (6 bases). The CDR3 loop spans 15 amino acids. The germline CDR1 and CDR2 sequences are MDHEN and SYDVKM. Trimming took 7 bases from V and 1 from J, leaving 16 bases between them. Written as DNA, the CDR3 is TGTGCCAGCATTCCAGGGGAGGGGGTTAACTATGGCTACACCTTC. It yields the protein CASIPGEGVNYGYTF.

J is TRBJ2-7 and V is TRBV27, with 12 bases that match TRBD2. This CDR3 has 16 amino acids. The trim removed 3 bases at V and 3 bases at J, leaving 6 bases unmatched. Germline V gene lookup returns CDR1 MNHEY and CDR2 SMNVEV (reference sequence). This chain's CDR3 is CASSFSSGGVIYEQYF. The CDR3 DNA is TGTGCCAGCAGTTTTTCTAGCGGGGGGGTAATCTACGAGCAGTACTTC.

The gene calls are TRBV7-9 and TRBJ2-3, with 10 bases that match TRBD2. CDR1 is SEHNR, CDR2 FQNEAQ, per germline (reference sequence). V lost 5 bases to trimming and J lost 1 base; unmatched junction nucleotides: 15. The CDR3 covers 19 residues. CDR3 nucleotide sequence: TGTGCCAGCAGCCCCGACCTAGCGGGAGTAAACGTGGGCACAGATACGCAGTATTTT. Translated: CASSPDLAGVNVGTDTQYF.

The V gene is TRBV10-2, the J gene TRBJ2-6; D not resolved. Trimming left V 4 bases short and J 2 bases short, with 6 bases between. The length of the CDR3 is 14 residues. Germline V gives CDR1 WSHSY, CDR2 SAAADI. The CDR3 DNA reads TGCGCCAGCAGTGGGTTGACTGGGGCCAACGTCCTGACTTTC. Translated, it gives CASSGLTGANVLTF.

V gene TRBV5-1 combines with J gene TRBJ2-2, with 9 positions matching TRBD1. The ends lost 0 bases at V and 7 bases at J; junction bases unmatched: 10. This CDR3 contains 17 residues. In germline, CDR1 is SGHRS, CDR2 YFSETQ. CDR3 nucleotide sequence: TGCGCCAGCAGCTTGGGAGACAGGGGGTTCCGAAGCGGGGAGCTGTTTTTT. It specifies CASSLGDRGFRSGELFF.

This sequence joins TRBV7-9 and TRBJ2-1, with D perhaps matching TRBD2 (6 bases). Trimming left V 5 bases short and J 4 bases short, with 18 bases between. Germline V gene lookup returns CDR1 SEHNR and CDR2 FQNEAQ (reference sequence). This CDR3 comprises 16 residues. CDR3 amino acids: CASSPPLTGVYNEQFF. CDR3 nucleotide sequence: TGTGCCAGCAGCCCACCACTGACGGGGGTATACAATGAGCAGTTCTTC.

The chain is built from TRBV13 and TRBJ2-7; 7 positions agree with TRBD1. Germline trimming cut 5 bases from V and 2 bases from J; bases unmatched to any gene: 3. CDR3 size: 13 residues. Germline V CDR1 and CDR2: PRHDT, FYEKMQ (reference sequence). CDR3 in amino acids: CASSKTGTYEQYF. CDR3 nucleotide sequence: TGTGCCAGCAGCAAGACAGGGACCTACGAGCAGTACTTC.

V and J are TRBV5-5 and TRBJ2-5, with D maybe TRBD1 (5 bases). V lost 1 base and J lost 3, with 10 bases in between. This CDR3 is 14 amino acids long. Germline lookup yields CDR1 SGHKS and CDR2 YYEKEE (reference sequence). The CDR3 DNA follows: TGTGCCAGCAGCTTGTCAGGGCTGGAAGAGACCCAGTACTTC. Translated, it gives CASSLSGLEETQYF.

This clone was observed a single time. This chain connects TRBV30 to TRBJ2-1; possibly TRBD2 for D (5 bases). The germline CDR1 and CDR2 sequences are GTSNPN and SVGIG (reference sequence). Trimming removed 0 bases at V and 9 bases at J, with 12 bases between. The CDR3 is 13 residues long. The CDR3 is CAWSVTLTIEQFF. The CDR3 DNA follows: TGTGCCTGGAGTGTAACCTTGACTATTGAGCAGTTCTTC.

This clone was counted a single time. This rearrangement joins TRBV7-3 to TRBJ2-5; 9 bases fit TRBD2. CDR3 length equals 15 residues. V lost 0 bases and J lost 5; bases outside the gene matches: 4. Germline assignment: CDR1 SGHTA and CDR2 FQGTGA. CDR3 coding DNA: TGTGCCAGCAGCTTAACTGCGGGGGGGCTGGAGACCCAGTACTTC. As protein: CASSLTAGGLETQYF. Looking up the rest from reference TRBV7-3 and TRBJ2-5 gives the full variable domain: GAGVSQTPSNKVTEKGKYVELRCDPISGHTALYWYRQSLGQGPEFLIYFQGTGAADDSGLPNDRFFAVRPEGSVSTLKIQRTERGDSAVYLCASSLTAGGLETQYFGPGTRLLVL.

This chain connects TRBV6-5 to TRBJ2-1, with 14 bases matching TRBD2. There are 14 residues in the CDR3. The germline gives CDR1 MNHEY, CDR2 SVGAGI. V trimming: 6 bases; J trimming: 9 bases; junction bases outside the gene matches: 4. CDR3 DNA: TGTGCCAGCAGAAAGACTAGCGGGAGGGTTGAGCAGTTCTTC. It is translated as CASRKTSGRVEQFF.

V gene TRBV5-6 combines with J gene TRBJ2-7; D is unresolved. The CDR3 runs to 14 residues. Per germline, CDR1 SGHDT and CDR2 YYEEEE. V was shortened by 0 bases and J by 2 bases, with 9 bases between the two germline ends. As DNA, the CDR3 is TGTGCCAGCAGCTTGGGCAGCTTCCCCTACGAGCAGTACTTC. This sequence encodes CASSLGSFPYEQYF.

The chain recombines TRBV9 with TRBJ1-2; no clear D. Germline CDR1 and CDR2: SGDLS and YYNGEE. Trimming left V 0 bases short and J 3 bases short, with 12 bases between. This CDR3 has 15 residues. DNA of the CDR3: TGTGCCAGCAGCGTAGGGGGTAGTACCCACTATGGCTACACCTTC. Its protein product is CASSVGGSTHYGYTF.

The chain has TRBV4-1 and TRBJ2-7, with TRBD2 matching over 10 bases. Germline CDR1 reads MGHRA; CDR2 reads YSYEKL. With 1 base clipped from V and 2 bases from J, the junction kept 5 bases outside the gene matches. The CDR3 is made up of 16 amino acids. CDR3: CASSQVSGGAPYEQYF. The CDR3 nucleotides read TGCGCCAGCAGCCAAGTCAGCGGGGGGGCTCCCTACGAGCAGTACTTC.